One sample yielded the 13 T cell receptor beta chains listed below, sequenced in a study of blood T cell repertoires in COVID-19. Libraries were prepared by immunoSEQ multiplex PCR; TCRdb keeps only in-frame clonotypes and omits some of them. The sample has 85,000 to 95,000 clones, roughly 84% seen once. Specimen: peripheral blood. All receptors derive from an elderly woman with acute or convalescent COVID-19.

This clone has just a few counts. The V gene is TRBV28, the J gene TRBJ1-1, with D unclear. Between the trimmed V and J ends, which lost 2 bases and 0 bases, there was a span of 7 bases. The CDR3 totals 14 residues. Germline CDR1 and CDR2: MDHEN and SYDVKM. The CDR3 is CASSLHTMNTEAFF. The CDR3 DNA follows: TGTGCCAGCAGTTTACACACTATGAACACTGAAGCTTTCTTT.

V gene TRBV11-2 combines with J gene TRBJ2-5, with 8 bases lining up with TRBD1. Germline V gives CDR1 SGHAT, CDR2 FQNNGV. The CDR3 consists of 18 residues. Trimming took 4 bases from V and 4 from J; bases not matched to a gene: 17. The CDR3 here is CASSSLGLGQGARETQYF. DNA for the CDR3: TGTGCCAGCAGCTCCTTGGGGTTGGGGCAGGGGGCTAGAGAGACCCAGTACTTC.

The table lists this clone with a few counts. CDR3 sequence reads: CAWTGTSDTGELFF. CDR3 nucleotide sequence: TGTGCCTGGACCGGGACTAGCGACACCGGGGAGCTGTTTTTT. This sequence joins TRBV30 and TRBJ2-2; 10 bases fit TRBD2. The length of the CDR3 is 14 residues. The V gene's germline CDR1 is GTSNPN and CDR2 SVGIG (reference sequence). Losses at the gene ends were 4 bases for V and 3 bases for J; bases not matched to a gene: 2. Complete variable domain (other parts from reference TRBV30 and TRBJ2-2): SQTIHQWPATLVQPVGSPLSLECTVEGTSNPNLYWYRQAAGRGLQLLFYSVGIGQISSEVPQNLSASRPQDRQFILSSKKLLLSDSGFYLCAWTGTSDTGELFFGEGSRLTVL.

The chain links TRBV6-5 to TRBJ2-1; D is ambiguous. CDR3 length: 14 residues. V lost 0 bases to trimming and J lost 7 bases, with 10 bases between them. Per germline, CDR1 MNHEY and CDR2 SVGAGI. CDR3: CASSYSPGWNEQFF. The DNA of the CDR3 is TGTGCCAGCAGTTACTCGCCAGGATGGAATGAGCAGTTCTTC.

V and J are TRBV5-1 and TRBJ2-2; D ambiguous. The V and J ends lost 4 bases and 4 bases respectively, with 11 bases between them. This CDR3 contains 14 residues. CDR1 and CDR2 (germline): SGHRS, YFSETQ. The CDR3 is CASSGSSPTGELFF. The CDR3 region has the DNA TGCGCCAGCAGCGGCTCCTCGCCCACCGGGGAGCTGTTTTTT.

This clone was seen only once. This chain connects TRBV6-5 to TRBJ1-3; unclear D gene. The CDR3 runs to 12 residues. Per the germline V gene, CDR1 is MNHEY and CDR2 is SVGAGI. Trimming removed 10 bases at V and 1 base at J, with 8 bases between. CDR3 loop: CATKKSGNTIYF. The CDR3 nucleotides are TGTGCCACTAAGAAGTCTGGAAACACCATATATTTT.

This clone was counted a single time. The V call is TRBV7-3, the J call TRBJ2-3, with D possibly matching TRBD2 (5 bases). The V end lost 1 base, the J end lost 2 bases, and 16 bases lay between the germline ends. Germline CDR1 is SGHTA and CDR2 is FQGTGA. This CDR3 contains 17 residues. The CDR3 sequence is CASSLNRGVRHTDTQYF. CDR3 DNA sequence: TGTGCCAGCAGCTTAAACCGGGGTGTCCGCCACACAGATACGCAGTATTTT.

This clone was counted once. The chain recombines TRBV30 with TRBJ1-5; D is unclear. The CDR3 consists of 14 residues. Trimming pared 7 bases from V and 5 bases from J, leaving 18 bases between. Germline loops: CDR1 GTSNPN, CDR2 SVGIG (reference sequence). The CDR3 DNA is TGTGCCTCAGGCGGGAGGCGCCGACATCAGCCCCAGCATTTT. Its protein product is CASGGRRRHQPQHF.

Remarks on this clone: A read error may produce the germline difference seen at one junction end. The V call is TRBV27, the J call TRBJ2-3; D is unresolved. This CDR3 is built from 12 residues. The germline V gene encodes CDR1 MNHEY and CDR2 SMNVEV (reference sequence). This CDR3 reads CARSSGTDTQYF. For the CDR3, the DNA is TGTGCCAGAAGTTCGGGCACAGATACGCAGTATTTT.

The chain recombines TRBV19 with TRBJ2-3; D may be TRBD1 (7 bases). V lost 4 bases and J 4 bases, leaving 12 bases between the germline ends. CDR1 and CDR2 (germline): LNHDA, SQIVND (reference sequence). This CDR3 has 14 amino acids. The CDR3 is CASSRQGLPDTQYF. CDR3 nucleotides: TGTGCCAGTAGTAGACAGGGACTCCCAGATACGCAGTATTTT.

The rearrangement uses TRBV5-6 and TRBJ2-2, with 9 nucleotides matching TRBD1. Germline V CDR1 and CDR2: SGHDT, YYEEEE. CDR3 length: 15 residues. Trimming at V came to 1 base and at J to 7 bases, leaving 5 bases not matched to a gene. The CDR3 DNA reads as TGTGCCAGCAGCTTGACAGGGGGCTGGGACGGGGAGCTGTTTTTT. Translating gives CASSLTGGWDGELFF. The whole variable domain, remainder taken from reference TRBV5-6 and TRBJ2-2, is DAGVTQSPTHLIKTRGQQVTLRCSPKSGHDTVSWYQQALGQGPQFIFQYYEEEERQRGNFPDRFSGHQFPNYSSELNVNALLLGDSALYLCASSLTGGWDGELFFGEGSRLTVL.

This clone was detected only a few times. V usage is TRBV2 and J usage is TRBJ2-2; 8 bases are a match to TRBD1. Germline V gene sequence: CDR1 SNHLY, CDR2 FYNNEI. CDR3 length: 15 amino acids. V was pared by 5 bases and J by 5 bases, with 7 bases of the junction left unmatched. CDR3 sequence: CASSPGQGWTGELFF. The CDR3 DNA is TGTGCCAGCAGTCCCGGACAGGGTTGGACCGGGGAGCTGTTTTTT.

The rearrangement joins TRBV28 to TRBJ1-4, with D perhaps matching TRBD1 (5 bases). The length of the CDR3 is 15 residues. CDR1 MDHEN and CDR2 SYDVKM come from the germline V gene. V lost 3 bases and J 7 bases, leaving 15 bases between the germline ends. In DNA, the CDR3 is TGTGCCAGCAGTTTTTCTGTGGGGCTGGGTGAAAAACTGTTTTTT. Protein: CASSFSVGLGEKLFF.